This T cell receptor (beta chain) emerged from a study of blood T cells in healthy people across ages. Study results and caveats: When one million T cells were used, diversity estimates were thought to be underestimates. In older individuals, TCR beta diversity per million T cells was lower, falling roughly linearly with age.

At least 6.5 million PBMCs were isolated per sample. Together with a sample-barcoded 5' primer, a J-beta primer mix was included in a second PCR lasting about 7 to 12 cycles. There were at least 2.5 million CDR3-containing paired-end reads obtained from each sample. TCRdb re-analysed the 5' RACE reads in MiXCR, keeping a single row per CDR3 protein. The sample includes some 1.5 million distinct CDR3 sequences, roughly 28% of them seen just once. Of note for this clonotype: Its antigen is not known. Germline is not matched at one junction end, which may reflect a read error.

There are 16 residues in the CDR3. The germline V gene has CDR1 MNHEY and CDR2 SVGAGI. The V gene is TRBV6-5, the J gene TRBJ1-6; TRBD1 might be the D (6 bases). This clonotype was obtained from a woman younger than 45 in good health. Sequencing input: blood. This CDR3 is CASSYSPTGRNSPPHF. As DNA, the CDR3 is TGTGCCAGCAGTTACTCCCCGACAGGAAGAAATTCACCCCCCCACTTT.